Given below is one T cell receptor beta chain in context. Antigen specificity is unknown. Germline lookup yields CDR1 SGHTA and CDR2 FQGNSA. CDR3 size: 18 residues. Trimming removed 2 bases from V and 2 bases from J, with 16 bases in between. Some clones are missing from TCRdb's copy, which holds only in-frame ones; the method was immunoSEQ multiplex PCR. The sample carries 100,000 to 150,000 clones, 85% to 90% recorded once. The sample belongs to a study of cytomegalovirus exposure and HLA in healthy donors. Overall study findings and caveats: It was around 160 TCR beta chains that were listed as cytomegalovirus-associated.

The source material was PBMCs. The chain combines TRBV7-2 with TRBJ2-6; perhaps TRBD1 as D (6 bases). The TCR comes from a woman aged 18-35 years in good health and CMV-seronegative. Here the CDR3 reads CASSLMGATGTGANVLTF. Written as DNA, the CDR3 is TGTGCCAGCAGCTTAATGGGGGCAACAGGGACTGGGGCCAACGTCCTGACTTTC.